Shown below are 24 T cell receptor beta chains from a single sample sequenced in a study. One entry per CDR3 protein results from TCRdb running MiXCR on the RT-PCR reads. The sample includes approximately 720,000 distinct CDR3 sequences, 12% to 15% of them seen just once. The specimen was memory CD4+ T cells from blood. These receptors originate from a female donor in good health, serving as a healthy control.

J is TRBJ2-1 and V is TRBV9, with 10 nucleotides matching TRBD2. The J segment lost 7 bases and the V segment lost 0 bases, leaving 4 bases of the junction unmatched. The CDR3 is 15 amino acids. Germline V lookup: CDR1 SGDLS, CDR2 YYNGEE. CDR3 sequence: CASSVAPGLANEQFF. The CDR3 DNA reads TGTGCCAGCAGCGTAGCTCCGGGACTAGCGAATGAGCAGTTCTTC.

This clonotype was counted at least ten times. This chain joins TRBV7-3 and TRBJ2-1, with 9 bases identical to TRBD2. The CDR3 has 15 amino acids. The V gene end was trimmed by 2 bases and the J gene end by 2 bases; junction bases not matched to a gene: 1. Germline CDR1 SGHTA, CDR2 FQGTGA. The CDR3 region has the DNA TGTGCCAGCAGCTTAGGGACTAGCCCCTACAATGAGCAGTTCTTC. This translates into CASSLGTSPYNEQFF.

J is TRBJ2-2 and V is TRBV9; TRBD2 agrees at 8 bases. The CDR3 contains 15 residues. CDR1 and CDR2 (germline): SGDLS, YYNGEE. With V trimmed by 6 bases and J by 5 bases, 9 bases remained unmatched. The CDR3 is CASTPRGGQTGELFF. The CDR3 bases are TGTGCCAGCACCCCACGGGGGGGCCAGACCGGGGAGCTGTTTTTT.

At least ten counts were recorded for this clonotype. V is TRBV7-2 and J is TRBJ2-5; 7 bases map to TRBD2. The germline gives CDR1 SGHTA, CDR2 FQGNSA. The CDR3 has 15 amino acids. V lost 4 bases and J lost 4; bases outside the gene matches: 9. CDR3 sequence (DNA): TGTGCCAGCAGCTCGCAGCGGGGAGAGAGAGAGACCCAGTACTTC. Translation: CASSSQRGERETQYF. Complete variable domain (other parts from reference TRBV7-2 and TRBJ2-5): GAGVSQSPSNKVTEKGKDVELRCDPISGHTALYWYRQSLGQGLEFLIYFQGNSAPDKSGLPSDRFSAERTGGSVSTLTIQRTQQEDSAVYLCASSSQRGERETQYFGPGTRLLVL.

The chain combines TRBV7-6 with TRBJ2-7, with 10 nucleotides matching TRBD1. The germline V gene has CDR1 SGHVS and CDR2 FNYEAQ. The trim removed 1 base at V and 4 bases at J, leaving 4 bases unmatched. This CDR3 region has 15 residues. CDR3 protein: CASSLGQGARYEQYF. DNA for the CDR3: TGTGCCAGCAGCTTAGGACAGGGGGCAAGGTACGAGCAGTACTTC. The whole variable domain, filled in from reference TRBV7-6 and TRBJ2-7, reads GAGVSQSPRYKVTKRGQDVALRCDPISGHVSLYWYRQALGQGPEFLTYFNYEAQQDKSGLPNDRFSAERPEGSISTLTIQRTEQRDSAMYRCASSLGQGARYEQYFGPGTRLTVT.

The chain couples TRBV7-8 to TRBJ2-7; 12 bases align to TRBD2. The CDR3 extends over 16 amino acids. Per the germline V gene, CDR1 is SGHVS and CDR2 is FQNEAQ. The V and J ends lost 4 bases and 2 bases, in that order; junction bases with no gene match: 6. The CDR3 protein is CASSSSRLAGAYEQYF. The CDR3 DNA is TGTGCCAGCAGCTCCTCCAGACTAGCGGGAGCCTACGAGCAGTACTTC.

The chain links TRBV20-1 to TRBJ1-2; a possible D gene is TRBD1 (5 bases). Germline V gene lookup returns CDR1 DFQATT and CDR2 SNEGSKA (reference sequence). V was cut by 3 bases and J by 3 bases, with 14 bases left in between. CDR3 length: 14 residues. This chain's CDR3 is CSASAQGRDYGYTF. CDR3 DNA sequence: TGCAGTGCTAGTGCGCAGGGCAGGGACTATGGCTACACCTTC.

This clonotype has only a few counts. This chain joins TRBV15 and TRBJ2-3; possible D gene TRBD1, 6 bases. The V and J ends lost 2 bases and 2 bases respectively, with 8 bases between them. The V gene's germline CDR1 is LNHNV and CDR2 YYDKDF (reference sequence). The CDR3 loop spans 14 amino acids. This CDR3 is CATSRRDITDTQYF. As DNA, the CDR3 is TGTGCCACCAGCAGACGGGACATCACAGATACGCAGTATTTT.

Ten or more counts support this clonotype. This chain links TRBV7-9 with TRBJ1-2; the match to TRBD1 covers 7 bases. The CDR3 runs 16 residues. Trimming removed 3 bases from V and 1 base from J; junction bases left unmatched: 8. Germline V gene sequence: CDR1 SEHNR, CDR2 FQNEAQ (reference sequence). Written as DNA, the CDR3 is TGTGCCAGCAGCTTCCGTGGGACAGCGATTAACTATGGCTACACCTTC. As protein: CASSFRGTAINYGYTF.

Here the CDR3 reads CASSYSFTKPYEQYF. The CDR3 DNA reads as TGTGCCAGCAGTTACTCCTTTACCAAGCCCTACGAGCAGTACTTC. The chain is built from TRBV6-5 and TRBJ2-7; D not resolved. The CDR3 covers 15 residues. Germline V gene sequence: CDR1 MNHEY, CDR2 SVGAGI. V was clipped by 0 bases and J by 2 bases, with 11 bases between them.

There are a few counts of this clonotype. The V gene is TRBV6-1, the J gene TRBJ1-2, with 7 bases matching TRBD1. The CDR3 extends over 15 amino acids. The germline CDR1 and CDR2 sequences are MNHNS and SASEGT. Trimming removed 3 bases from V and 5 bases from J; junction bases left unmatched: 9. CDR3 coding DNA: TGTGCCAGCAGTGAGGCTGACAGGGAGTGGTATGGCTACACCTTC. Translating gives CASSEADREWYGYTF.

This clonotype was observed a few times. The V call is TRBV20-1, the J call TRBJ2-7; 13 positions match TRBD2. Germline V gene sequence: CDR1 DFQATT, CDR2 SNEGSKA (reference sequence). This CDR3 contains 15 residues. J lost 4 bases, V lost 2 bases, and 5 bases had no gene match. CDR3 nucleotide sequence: TGCAGTGCTAGAAGTACTAGCGGGAGGGATTACGAGCAGTACTTC. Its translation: CSARSTSGRDYEQYF.

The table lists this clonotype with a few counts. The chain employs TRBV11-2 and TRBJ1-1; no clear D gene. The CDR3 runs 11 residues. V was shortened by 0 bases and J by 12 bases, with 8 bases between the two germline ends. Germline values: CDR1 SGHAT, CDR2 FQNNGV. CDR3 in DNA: TGTGCCAGCAGCTTAGACGGGGTAACTTTCTTT. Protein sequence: CASSLDGVTFF.

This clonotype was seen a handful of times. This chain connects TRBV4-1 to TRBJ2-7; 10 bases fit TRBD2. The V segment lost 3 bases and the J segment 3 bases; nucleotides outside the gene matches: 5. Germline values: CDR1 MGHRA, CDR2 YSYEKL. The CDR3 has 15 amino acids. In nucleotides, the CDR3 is TGCGCCAGCAGCCAGGGGCTAGCGGGGGACTACGAGCAGTACTTC. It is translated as CASSQGLAGDYEQYF.

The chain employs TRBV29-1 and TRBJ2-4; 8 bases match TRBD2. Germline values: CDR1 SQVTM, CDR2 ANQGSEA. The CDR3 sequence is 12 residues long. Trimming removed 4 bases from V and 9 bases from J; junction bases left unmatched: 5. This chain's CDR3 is CSVVGAGGIQYF. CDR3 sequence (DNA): TGCAGCGTTGTGGGGGCGGGGGGCATTCAGTACTTC.

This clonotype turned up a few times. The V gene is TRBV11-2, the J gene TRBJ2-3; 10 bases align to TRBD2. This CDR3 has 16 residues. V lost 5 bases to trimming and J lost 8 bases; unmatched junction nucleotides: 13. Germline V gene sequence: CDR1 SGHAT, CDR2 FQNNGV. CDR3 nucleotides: TGTGCCAGCAGCCCCAGAGGAGCGGGAGGGCCAGGTACGCAGTATTTT. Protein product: CASSPRGAGGPGTQYF.

CDR3 region: CASSDSSYGYTF. The DNA of the CDR3 is TGTGCCAGCAGCGACAGTTCCTATGGCTACACCTTC. The chain recombines TRBV12-3 or TRBV12-4 with TRBJ1-2; a weak D match, TRBD1 (5 bases). V was cut by 6 bases and J by 4 bases, with 9 bases left in between. The CDR3 spans 12 residues.

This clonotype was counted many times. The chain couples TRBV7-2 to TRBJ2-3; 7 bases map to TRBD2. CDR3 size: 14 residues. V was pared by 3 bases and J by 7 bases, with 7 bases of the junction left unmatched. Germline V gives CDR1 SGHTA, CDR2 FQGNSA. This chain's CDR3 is CASSLVGGPNTQYF. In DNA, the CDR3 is TGTGCCAGCAGCTTGGTGGGAGGGCCGAATACGCAGTATTTT.

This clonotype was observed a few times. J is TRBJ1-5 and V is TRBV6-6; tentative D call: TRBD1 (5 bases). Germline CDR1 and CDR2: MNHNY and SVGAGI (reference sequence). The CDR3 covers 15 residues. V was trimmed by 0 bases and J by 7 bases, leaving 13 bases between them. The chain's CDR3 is CASSYSGALGQPQHF. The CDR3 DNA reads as TGTGCCAGCAGTTACTCAGGGGCCTTAGGACAGCCCCAGCATTTT.

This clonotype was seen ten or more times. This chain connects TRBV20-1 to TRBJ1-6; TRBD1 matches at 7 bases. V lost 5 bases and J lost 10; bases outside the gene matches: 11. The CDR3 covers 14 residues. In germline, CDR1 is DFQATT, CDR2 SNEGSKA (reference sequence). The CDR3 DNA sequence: TGCAGTGCTGCCAGACAGGGTGTATGGTCACCCCTCCACTTT. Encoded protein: CSAARQGVWSPLHF.

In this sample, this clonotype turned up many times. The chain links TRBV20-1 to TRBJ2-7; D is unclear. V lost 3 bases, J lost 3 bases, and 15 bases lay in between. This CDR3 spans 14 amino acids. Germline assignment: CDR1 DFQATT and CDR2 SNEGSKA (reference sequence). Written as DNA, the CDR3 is TGCAGTGCTAGGATGTGGGTTGGCAACTACGAGCAGTACTTC. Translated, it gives CSARMWVGNYEQYF.

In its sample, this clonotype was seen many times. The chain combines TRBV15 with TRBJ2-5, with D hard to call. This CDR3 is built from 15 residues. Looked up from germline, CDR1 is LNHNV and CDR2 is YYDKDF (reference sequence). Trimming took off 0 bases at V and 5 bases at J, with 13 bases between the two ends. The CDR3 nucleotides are TGTGCCACCAGCAGAGATATAGGCCCCACGGAGACCCAGTACTTC. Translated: CATSRDIGPTETQYF.

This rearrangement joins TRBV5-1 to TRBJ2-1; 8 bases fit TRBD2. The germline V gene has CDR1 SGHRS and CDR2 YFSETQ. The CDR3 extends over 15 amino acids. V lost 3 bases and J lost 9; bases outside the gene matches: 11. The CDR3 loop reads CASSSLGVAGTEQFF. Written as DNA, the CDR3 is TGCGCCAGCAGCTCTCTTGGGGTAGCGGGAACTGAGCAGTTCTTC.

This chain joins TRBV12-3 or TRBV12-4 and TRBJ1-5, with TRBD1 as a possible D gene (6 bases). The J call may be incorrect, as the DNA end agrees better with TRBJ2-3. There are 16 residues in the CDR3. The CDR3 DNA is TGTGCCAGCAGCTACCAACAGGGCCACAGCAATCAGCCCCAGTATTTT. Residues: CASSYQQGHSNQPQYF.